This paragraph covers one TCR beta chain sequence. This specimen belongs to a study of blood T cell repertoires in COVID-19. Study context: The United States, Italy and Spain provided the acute and convalescent COVID-19 samples.

Per the study methods: Amplification of reference gene primers provided the estimated nucleated cell counts. Clones were sequenced by immunoSEQ multiplex PCR, and TCRdb holds only the in-frame ones, with some missing. The V and J calls and clone size are taken from that table; D and trimming were inferred from the DNA. The table has approximately 60,000 clones, approximately 93% seen once. The CDR3 is made up of 13 amino acids. Trimming removed 9 bases at V and 5 bases at J, with 14 bases between. The germline gives CDR1 ENHRY, CDR2 SYGVKD. The sample was peripheral blood. This chain uses TRBV10-3 with TRBJ1-5; D perhaps matches TRBD1 (6 bases). This sequence was found in a man aged 65 to 85 with active COVID-19. CDR3 bases: TGTGCCATGGCTGCCAAGGGGGATCAGCCCCAGCATTTT. Its protein product is CAMAAKGDQPQHF.